Listed below are T cell receptor beta chains from one sample, sequenced in a study of control samples from healthy donors and cancer patients. Libraries were prepared by immunoSEQ multiplex PCR; TCRdb keeps only in-frame clonotypes and omits some of them. The sample includes just over 150,000 clones, nearly 95% seen only once; the top ten take more than 2%. The sequenced sample was blood. The receptors here all came from a middle-aged man in good health. The CDR3 runs from the conserved cysteine through the conserved F or W. Fields, in order: clone size, D gene, V gene, J gene, CDR3 protein, CDR3 DNA. D genes are given only for firm matches. Size is stated for part of the rows, as once, few or many counts, or as a class when the clone is expanded.

.	TRBD1	TRBV6-2/TRBV6-3	TRBJ2-1	CASSYETGWINEQFF	TGTGCCAGCAGTTATGAGACAGGGTGGATCAATGAGCAGTTCTTC
.	TRBD1	TRBV10-1	TRBJ1-6	CASNRGQNSPLHF	TGCGCCAGTAACAGGGGGCAGAATTCACCCCTCCACTTT
.	TRBD2	TRBV5-1	TRBJ2-3	CASSLAGLAGTDTQYF	TGCGCCAGCAGCTTGGCGGGACTAGCGGGCACAGATACGCAGTATTTT
.	.	TRBV19	TRBJ1-5	CASSLSERNQPQHF	TGTGCCAGTAGTCTCTCGGAGAGAAATCAGCCCCAGCATTTT
.	.	TRBV14	TRBJ1-4	CASSRLSNEKLFF	TGTGCCAGCAGCCGTCTGAGTAATGAAAAACTGTTTTTT
.	.	TRBV24-1	TRBJ1-4	CATSGAGSTNEKLFF	TGTGCCACCAGTGGAGCGGGGTCAACTAATGAAAAACTGTTTTTT
.	.	TRBV5-1	TRBJ2-1	CASSLASLNNEQFF	TGCGCCAGCAGCTTGGCCAGTCTAAACAATGAGCAGTTCTTC
.	TRBD1	TRBV30	TRBJ2-5	CAWRAGGETQYF	TGTGCCTGGAGAGCAGGGGGAGAGACCCAGTACTTC
.	.	TRBV7-6	TRBJ2-7	CASSTSTALSYEQYF	TGTGCCAGCAGCACTTCTACAGCCCTCTCCTACGAGCAGTACTTC
.	.	TRBV28	TRBJ2-1	CASSGPGTRHEQFF	TGTGCCAGCAGCGGTCCGGGGACGAGGCATGAGCAGTTCTTC
.	.	TRBV27	TRBJ1-1	CASSPYGTVNTEAFF	TGTGCCAGCAGTCCATACGGGACGGTGAACACTGAAGCTTTCTTT
.	.	TRBV4-1	TRBJ1-1	CASSHREDIEAFF	TGCGCCAGCAGCCACCGGGAGGATATTGAAGCTTTCTTT
.	TRBD1	TRBV28	TRBJ2-7	CASSSPGQGWREQYF	TGTGCCAGCAGTTCCCCGGGACAGGGATGGAGGGAGCAGTACTTC
few	.	TRBV3-1/TRBV3-2	TRBJ1-2	CASSQGGPYGYTF	TGTGCCAGCAGCCAAGGGGGGCCCTATGGCTACACCTTC
.	TRBD2	TRBV7-2	TRBJ2-2	CASSLDSGRDTGELFF	TGTGCCAGCAGCTTAGATAGCGGGAGGGACACCGGGGAGCTGTTTTTT
.	.	TRBV19	TRBJ2-6	CASSIDGAGANVLTF	TGTGCCAGTAGTATAGATGGAGCTGGGGCCAACGTCCTGACTTTC
few	.	TRBV7-9	TRBJ1-6	CASSLEIVLGGFNSPLHF	TGTGCCAGCAGCTTAGAGATCGTCTTAGGAGGGTTTAATTCACCCCTCCACTTT
.	TRBD1	TRBV5-1	TRBJ1-3	CASSPGQGLRNTIYF	TGCGCCAGCAGCCCGGGACAGGGCCTTCGAAACACCATATATTTT
.	.	TRBV11-3	TRBJ2-3	CASSLGGFSTDTQYF	TGTGCCAGCAGCTTAGGGGGATTCAGCACAGATACGCAGTATTTT
.	.	TRBV21-1	TRBJ2-2	CASSKWFSGSEDGELFF	TGTGCCAGCAGCAAATGGTTTAGCGGGAGTGAAGACGGGGAGCTGTTTTTT
.	.	TRBV5-4	TRBJ2-1	CASSLKGSGLYNEQFF	TGTGCCAGCAGCCTTAAAGGTAGCGGACTCTACAATGAGCAGTTCTTC
.	TRBD2	TRBV28	TRBJ2-3	CASSSGTSPDTQYF	TGTGCCAGCAGTTCAGGGACTAGCCCAGATACGCAGTATTTT
once	TRBD2	TRBV5-1	TRBJ2-5	CASSIGTSGSQETQYF	TGCGCCAGCAGCATCGGGACTAGCGGGAGCCAAGAGACCCAGTACTTC
.	.	TRBV11-2	TRBJ2-2	CASSYSGRNTGELFF	TGTGCCAGCAGCTATTCAGGAAGAAACACCGGGGAGCTGTTTTTT
.	.	TRBV5-1	TRBJ2-7	CASSLANEQYF	TGCGCCAGCAGCTTGGCCAACGAGCAGTACTTC
.	.	TRBV2	TRBJ1-5	CASTKSGGNRPQHF	TGTGCCAGCACCAAATCGGGGGGGAATAGGCCCCAGCATTTT
.	.	TRBV7-3	TRBJ2-3	CASSIQSTDTQYF	TGTGCCAGCAGCATTCAGAGCACAGATACGCAGTATTTT
.	.	TRBV5-1	TRBJ2-5	CASSLEGATQGETQYF	TGCGCCAGCAGCTTGGAAGGGGCCACGCAGGGTGAGACCCAGTACTTC
.	TRBD1	TRBV19	TRBJ2-5	CASSPTGTGGETQYF	TGTGCCAGTAGTCCCACCGGGACAGGAGGAGAGACCCAGTACTTC
.	.	TRBV4-1	TRBJ2-7	CASSQDSRTYEQYF	TGCGCCAGCAGCCAAGATTCCAGAACCTACGAGCAGTACTTC
.	.	TRBV5-1	TRBJ2-2	CASSQPRAGELFF	TGCGCCAGCAGCCAACCTAGGGCCGGGGAGCTGTTTTTT
.	.	TRBV19	TRBJ2-1	CASSIGSYNEQFF	TGTGCCAGTAGTATAGGGAGTTACAATGAGCAGTTCTTC
once	.	TRBV11-2	TRBJ1-2	CASSPSGYGYTF	TGTGCCAGCAGCCCGAGCGGCTATGGCTACACCTTC
.	TRBD1	TRBV9	TRBJ1-5	CASSLTGDLWQPQHF	TGTGCCAGCAGCTTAACAGGGGACCTATGGCAGCCCCAGCATTTT
.	TRBD2	TRBV24-1	TRBJ2-1	CATSDFVGGTSGVKSSYNEQFF	TGTGCCACCAGTGATTTCGTCGGGGGGACTAGCGGAGTAAAGAGCTCCTACAATGAGCAGTTCTTC
.	TRBD1	TRBV5-6	TRBJ2-7	CASSLVGIGGHEQYF	TGTGCCAGCAGCTTGGTAGGTATAGGGGGCCACGAGCAGTACTTC
once	.	TRBV20-1	TRBJ2-5	CSASVKGTGETQYF	TGCAGTGCTAGTGTCAAGGGAACGGGGGAGACCCAGTACTTC
.	.	TRBV5-6	TRBJ2-3	CASSSTLGGRTDTQYF	TGTGCCAGCAGCTCTACGCTAGGGGGTCGCACAGATACGCAGTATTTT
.	TRBD1	TRBV10-3	TRBJ1-2	CAISGTGTANYGYTF	TGTGCCATCAGTGGTACCGGGACAGCAAACTATGGCTACACCTTC
once	.	TRBV15	TRBJ2-5	CATSGVRVETQYF	TGTGCCACCAGCGGCGTGAGAGTTGAGACCCAGTACTTC
.	.	TRBV9	TRBJ2-7	CASSVAGVEQYF	TGTGCCAGCAGCGTAGCGGGGGTCGAGCAGTACTTC
.	.	TRBV28	TRBJ1-5	CATGGRPNQPQHF	TGTGCCACCGGGGGACGCCCTAATCAGCCCCAGCATTTT